Listed here are 24 T cell receptor beta chains from one sample, sequenced in a study of response to subunit inactivated influenza vaccine. A single record per CDR3 protein comes from TCRdb applying MiXCR to the RT-PCR reads. The sample has more than 500,000 distinct CDR3 sequences, about 10% seen once. These sequences were also reported in another study, on T cells expressing NK-cell markers. From that second work: With UMIs, 5'RACE template switching was used to make TCR beta cDNA.

Source: PBMCs from blood, taken on the day of vaccination. The source of these receptors is a man between 50 and 59 years old who received an inactivated influenza vaccine.

The sample holds a few counts of this clonotype. The V call is TRBV28, the J call TRBJ1-6; TRBD1 might be the D (6 bases). Trimming removed 5 bases at V and 0 bases at J, with 20 bases between. Germline-derived CDR1 and CDR2 are MDHEN and SYDVKM. The length of the CDR3 is 19 residues. The CDR3 nucleotides read TGTGCCAGCAGTCCCACAGGGCGGATTGAAAGCTCCTATAATTCACCCCTCCACTTT. Protein: CASSPTGRIESSYNSPLHF.

This sequence joins TRBV5-1 and TRBJ1-6, with D perhaps matching TRBD1 (6 bases). Germline CDR1 SGHRS, CDR2 YFSETQ. The CDR3 covers 14 residues. V lost 2 bases and J 9 bases, leaving 12 bases between the germline ends. CDR3 sequence (DNA): TGCGCCAGCAGCTTAAGGCAGGGGCTTTCACCCCTCCACTTT. Its translation is CASSLRQGLSPLHF. Together with reference TRBV5-1 and TRBJ1-6, the CDR3 gives the full variable domain: KAGVTQTPRYLIKTRGQQVTLSCSPISGHRSVSWYQQTPGQGLQFLFEYFSETQRNKGNFPGRFSGRQFSNSRSEMNVSTLELGDSALYLCASSLRQGLSPLHFGNGTRLTVT.

The chain combines TRBV11-2 with TRBJ2-7; D is perhaps TRBD1 (6 bases). The germline CDR1 and CDR2 sequences are SGHAT and FQNNGV. The V and J ends lost 0 bases and 2 bases respectively, with 8 bases between them. The CDR3 has 14 residues. As DNA, the CDR3 is TGTGCCAGCAGCTTAGATGGACAGACCTACGAGCAGTACTTC. Translation gives CASSLDGQTYEQYF.

Only a few counts were recorded for this clonotype. The V call is TRBV7-2, the J call TRBJ2-5, with D uncertain. Germline CDR1 is SGHTA and CDR2 is FQGNSA. The CDR3 consists of 14 residues. Trimming shortened V by 7 bases and J by 5 bases, and 17 bases separated the two germline ends. CDR3 coding DNA: TGTGCCAGCAAACGCGGCCCAGTAGAGGAGACCCAGTACTTC. Translating it yields CASKRGPVEETQYF.

J is TRBJ2-5 and V is TRBV10-3, with TRBD2 matching over 8 bases. The CDR3 is made up of 17 amino acids. From germline, CDR1 is ENHRY and CDR2 SYGVKD. V shed 0 bases and J 0 bases; nucleotides not matched to a gene: 6. CDR3 residues: CAISESKSSGYQETQYF. The CDR3 coding sequence is TGTGCCATCAGTGAGTCAAAGTCTAGCGGGTACCAAGAGACCCAGTACTTC.

This clonotype was counted only a few times. The chain joins TRBV4-1 to TRBJ1-3, with D unresolved. The CDR3 is 16 residues long. Germline CDR1 is MGHRA and CDR2 is YSYEKL. Deletions cut 1 base from V and 0 bases from J, with 10 bases between. CDR3 sequence reads: CASSQVGGSSGNTIYF. CDR3 nucleotide sequence: TGCGCCAGCAGCCAAGTTGGTGGGAGCTCTGGAAACACCATATATTTT.

The V call is TRBV18, the J call TRBJ2-2, with a possible D match to TRBD1 (5 bases). The CDR3 contains 14 residues. Trimming took 4 bases from V and 5 from J, leaving 11 bases between them. The germline CDR1 and CDR2 sequences are KGHSH and LQKENI. The CDR3 reads CASSRVRETGELFF. CDR3 nucleotides: TGTGCCAGCTCACGCGTCAGGGAAACCGGGGAGCTGTTTTTT.

This chain connects TRBV29-1 to TRBJ2-5, with D tentatively TRBD2 (5 bases). The V end lost 6 bases, the J end lost 4 bases, and 21 bases lay between the germline ends. Germline V gives CDR1 SQVTM, CDR2 ANQGSEA. There are 15 residues in the CDR3. The CDR3 nucleotides read TGCAGCGTCGACCCCTCCCGGGGAGCTCCAGAGACCCAGTACTTC. Residues: CSVDPSRGAPETQYF.

The chain couples TRBV10-3 to TRBJ2-3; 14 positions agree with TRBD2. Germline V gives CDR1 ENHRY, CDR2 SYGVKD. Trimming at V came to 3 bases and at J to 4 bases, leaving 9 bases not matched to a gene. The CDR3 has 18 residues. The DNA of the CDR3 is TGTGCCATCAGTGATCTAATGACTAGCGGGGGGGGCCCAGATACGCAGTATTTT. Translation gives CAISDLMTSGGGPDTQYF.

The rearrangement uses TRBV20-1 and TRBJ2-1; 10 nucleotides agree with TRBD2. The V segment lost 0 bases and the J segment 2 bases; nucleotides outside the gene matches: 4. The CDR3 totals 16 residues. Germline CDR1 DFQATT, CDR2 SNEGSKA (reference sequence). CDR3 region: CSAREGLAIPYNEQFF. The CDR3 DNA sequence: TGCAGTGCTAGAGAGGGACTAGCGATACCCTACAATGAGCAGTTCTTC.

J is TRBJ2-2 and V is TRBV15; 8 bases align to TRBD1. V dropped 6 bases and J dropped 4; count of bases not matched to a gene: 4. Germline CDR1 and CDR2: LNHNV and YYDKDF (reference sequence). The CDR3 contains 14 residues. CDR3: CATRPGGFTGELFF. DNA for the CDR3: TGTGCCACCAGACCAGGGGGCTTCACCGGGGAGCTGTTTTTT.

This sequence joins TRBV7-2 and TRBJ2-1; TRBD2 agrees at 8 bases. V trimming: 5 bases; J trimming: 6 bases; junction bases outside the gene matches: 9. The CDR3 loop spans 15 amino acids. The germline V gene has CDR1 SGHTA and CDR2 FQGNSA. The DNA for the CDR3 is TGTGCCAGCAGCCCCCGTTCAAGCGGGAGCAATGAGCAGTTCTTC. The encoded protein is CASSPRSSGSNEQFF.

This sequence joins TRBV14 and TRBJ1-1; no reliable D call. The CDR3 consists of 14 residues. Trimming removed 4 bases from V and 1 base from J, with 10 bases in between. CDR1 is SGHDN, CDR2 FVKESK, per germline. The CDR3 reads CASSRAAGNTEAFF. As DNA, the CDR3 is TGTGCCAGCAGCCGAGCCGCGGGGAACACTGAAGCTTTCTTT.

The rearrangement links TRBV20-1 to TRBJ1-1; 8 nucleotides align to TRBD1. This CDR3 comprises 14 residues. Trimming removed 3 bases from V and 6 bases from J; junction bases left unmatched: 9. Germline CDR1 and CDR2: DFQATT and SNEGSKA (reference sequence). CDR3 nucleotides: TGCAGTGCTAGGACAGGGGCACTTTCTCCTGAAGCTTTCTTT. This sequence encodes CSARTGALSPEAFF.

The sample holds a few counts of this clonotype. V is TRBV24-1 and J is TRBJ2-1; maybe TRBD1 (6 bases). Trimming shortened V by 5 bases and J by 5 bases, and 9 bases separated the two germline ends. The CDR3 is made up of 13 amino acids. The germline V gene has CDR1 KGHDR and CDR2 SFDVKD. The CDR3 nucleotides read TGTGCCACCAGTGGGACAGTCAACAATGAGCAGTTCTTC. It encodes CATSGTVNNEQFF.

V usage is TRBV6-2 or TRBV6-3 and J usage is TRBJ1-5; D not resolved. CDR1 MNHEY and CDR2 SVGEGT come from the germline V gene. There are 15 residues in the CDR3. With 0 bases removed from V and 8 bases from J, the gap between germline ends came to 14 bases. CDR3 sequence: CASSYSEFRNKPQHF. In DNA, the CDR3 is TGTGCCAGCAGTTACTCGGAGTTCCGGAATAAGCCCCAGCATTTT.

This chain links TRBV10-3 with TRBJ2-7; 7 bases map to TRBD2. The junction had 4 bases not matched to a gene; V was cut back by 8 bases and J by 6 bases. Germline CDR1 and CDR2: ENHRY and SYGVKD. The CDR3 is 11 residues long. The CDR3 region is CAIGGGGEQYF. CDR3 DNA sequence: TGTGCCATCGGCGGGGGAGGCGAGCAGTACTTC.

The chain uses TRBV20-1 and TRBJ2-4; TRBD1 agrees at 7 bases. The V and J ends lost 6 bases and 0 bases, in that order; junction bases with no gene match: 8. This CDR3 comprises 15 residues. From germline, CDR1 is DFQATT and CDR2 SNEGSKA (reference sequence). CDR3 nucleotide sequence: TGCAGTGCCAACCGGGACAGCCTAGCCAAAAACATTCAGTACTTC. The encoded protein is CSANRDSLAKNIQYF.

The chain carries TRBV7-9 and TRBJ1-1; possible D gene TRBD1, 5 bases. Trimming left V 5 bases short and J 11 bases short, with 18 bases between. The CDR3 runs 13 residues. Germline V gives CDR1 SEHNR, CDR2 FQNEAQ (reference sequence). CDR3: CASSTTGREVAFF. CDR3 nucleotides: TGTGCCAGCAGCACAACAGGCCGTGAAGTGGCTTTCTTT.

This clonotype was counted only a few times. The chain combines TRBV12-3 or TRBV12-4 with TRBJ1-2, with 11 bases matching TRBD1. This CDR3 is built from 13 residues. Germline trimming cut 11 bases from V and 2 bases from J; bases unmatched to any gene: 4. The CDR3 reads CAGQGAANYGYTF. As DNA, the CDR3 is TGTGCCGGACAGGGGGCGGCCAACTATGGCTACACCTTC.

The gene calls are TRBV28 and TRBJ1-1; 9 nucleotides agree with TRBD1. Germline assignment: CDR1 MDHEN and CDR2 SYDVKM. V gave up 9 bases and J gave up 5 bases; unmatched junction bases: 13. The CDR3 loop spans 15 amino acids. CDR3 loop: CASNSQGAPSTEAFF. The CDR3 region has the DNA TGTGCCAGTAACTCACAGGGGGCCCCCTCTACTGAAGCTTTCTTT.

V gene TRBV20-1 combines with J gene TRBJ2-2, with a possible D match to TRBD2 (5 bases). CDR1 and CDR2 (germline): DFQATT, SNEGSKA (reference sequence). CDR3 length equals 15 residues. Trimming pared 1 base from V and 1 base from J, leaving 10 bases between. CDR3 residues: CSARGGRRNTGELFF. CDR3 coding DNA: TGCAGTGCTAGAGGCGGGCGGAGGAACACCGGGGAGCTGTTTTTT.

The chain couples TRBV18 to TRBJ1-3; D is perhaps TRBD1 (5 bases). CDR3 length: 17 residues. Germline V gene sequence: CDR1 KGHSH, CDR2 LQKENI. With 1 base removed from V and 0 bases from J, the gap between germline ends came to 13 bases. CDR3 region: CASSPLTGPNSGNTIYF. In DNA form, the CDR3 reads TGTGCCAGCTCACCACTCACAGGTCCCAACTCTGGAAACACCATATATTTT. The full variable domain, with the rest looked up from reference TRBV18 and TRBJ1-3, is NAGVMQNPRHLVRRRGQEARLRCSPMKGHSHVYWYRQLPEEGLKFMVYLQKENIIDESGMPKERFSAEFPKEGPSILRIQQVVRGDSAAYFCASSPLTGPNSGNTIYFGEGSWLTVV.

The chain has TRBV2 and TRBJ2-5, with unresolved D. The V gene's germline CDR1 is SNHLY and CDR2 FYNNEI. The CDR3 has 12 amino acids. Trimming cost V 8 bases and J 5 bases, with 12 bases left between them. The CDR3 DNA sequence: TGTGCCAGCGGGATTTTGAGCGAGACCCAGTACTTC. Translating it yields CASGILSETQYF. The variable domain in full, completed from reference TRBV2 and TRBJ2-5, reads EPEVTQTPSHQVTQMGQEVILRCVPISNHLYFYWYRQILGQKVEFLVSFYNNEISEKSEIFDDQFSVERPDGSNFTLKIRSTKLEDSAMYFCASGILSETQYFGPGTRLLVL.